A single sample is the source of the 29 T cell receptor beta chains below, sequenced in a study of T-cell memory formation after mild COVID-19 (dated by TCRdb to the early 2020s). The library was produced with 5' RACE. TCRdb names Illumina NovaSeq 6000 as the instrument used. TCRdb redid the processing of the public reads, applying fastp at Q25 and MiXCR, and retained in-frame beta chains. CDR3 protein duplicates are merged, each entry listing the most common genes and DNA. Recorded for this sample are hundreds of thousands of distinct CDR3 sequences; 13% to 15% of them occurred a single time. Approximately 20% of the sample is held by the ten biggest clonotypes. Sequences were obtained from PBMCs or a T cell subset sorted from them (not recorded which). All receptors derive from a man aged 18 to 29 who had mild COVID-19 (a few samples of this study predate the infection). The sample titles of this study are shuffled in the database, so cell type and time point are left out; the donor was told from shared clones.

The V and J genes are TRBV20-1 and TRBJ2-4; D could derive from TRBD1 or TRBD2 (5 bases each). The V gene lost 3 bases and the J gene lost 15 bases, with 21 bases spanning the gap. Germline V gene lookup returns CDR1 DFQATT and CDR2 SNEGSKA (reference sequence). The length of the CDR3 is 13 residues. CDR3 amino acids: CSASDTGTQQRYF. CDR3 sequence (DNA): TGCAGTGCTAGCGATACCGGGACCCAACAACGGTACTTC.

This clonotype was found a few times. The chain combines TRBV7-2 with TRBJ1-1; tentatively, D is TRBD1 (6 bases). The ends were cut back, 5 bases at V and 2 bases at J, with 12 bases in the middle. In germline, CDR1 is SGHTA, CDR2 FQGNSA. The CDR3 covers 14 residues. CDR3: CASSLGQINTEAFF. CDR3 in DNA: TGTGCCAGCAGCCTTGGACAGATAAACACTGAAGCTTTCTTT.

The chain carries TRBV7-9 and TRBJ1-2; no clear D. V was shortened by 3 bases and J by 5 bases, with 19 bases between the two germline ends. CDR3 length: 16 residues. Germline V gene sequence: CDR1 SEHNR, CDR2 FQNEAQ (reference sequence). The CDR3, as DNA: TGTGCCAGCAGCTTTGAAAGGGAAGTCGTATTATATGGCTACACCTTC. Protein sequence: CASSFEREVVLYGYTF.

This clonotype was recorded at least ten times. V usage is TRBV6-5 and J usage is TRBJ2-6; tentative D call: TRBD2 (6 bases). This CDR3 region has 18 residues. Germline lookup yields CDR1 MNHEY and CDR2 SVGAGI. V dropped 0 bases and J dropped 2 bases, with 14 bases sitting between them. As DNA, the CDR3 is TGTGCCAGCAGTTACTCGATGGAGGGGATTGCTGGGGCCAACGTCCTGACTTTC. It codes for CASSYSMEGIAGANVLTF.

The chain recombines TRBV14 with TRBJ2-1, with 8 bases lining up with TRBD1. The CDR3 length is 19 residues. Germline CDR1 is SGHDN and CDR2 is FVKESK. Losses at the gene ends were 1 base for V and 4 bases for J; bases not matched to a gene: 15. The CDR3 DNA sequence: TGTGCCAGCAGCCAAGTCCGGGGGCCACAGGGGGGATTTTACAATGAGCAGTTCTTC. Protein sequence: CASSQVRGPQGGFYNEQFF.

In this sample, this clonotype turned up a few times. The chain joins TRBV20-1 to TRBJ1-1; 7 bases fit TRBD1. This CDR3 is 8 amino acids long. Germline trimming cut 6 bases from V and 12 bases from J; bases unmatched to any gene: 1. From germline, CDR1 is DFQATT and CDR2 SNEGSKA (reference sequence). CDR3 loop: CSARGSFF. CDR3 nucleotide sequence: TGCAGTGCCAGGGGGTCTTTCTTT.

The chain uses TRBV9 and TRBJ1-2, with 7 bases lining up with TRBD1. CDR1 SGDLS and CDR2 YYNGEE come from the germline V gene. V was pared by 1 base and J by 3 bases, with 3 bases of the junction left unmatched. The CDR3 has 14 amino acids. The CDR3 loop is CASSVLGQDYGYTF. DNA for the CDR3: TGTGCCAGCAGCGTATTAGGACAGGACTATGGCTACACCTTC.

V and J are TRBV20-1 and TRBJ2-7, with D uncertain. Trimming shortened V by 0 bases and J by 2 bases, and 11 bases separated the two germline ends. The germline V gene has CDR1 DFQATT and CDR2 SNEGSKA (reference sequence). This CDR3 has 14 residues. CDR3 nucleotide sequence: TGCAGTGCTAGAGATAAGGTTCAGACCTACGAGCAGTACTTC. The encoded protein is CSARDKVQTYEQYF.

This clonotype has more than one count but fewer than ten. This chain's CDR3 is CASRDRDRGSETQYF. CDR3 in DNA: TGTGCCAGCAGGGATAGGGACAGGGGCTCAGAGACCCAGTACTTC. J is TRBJ2-5 and V is TRBV6-5; 10 bases map to TRBD1. The CDR3 contains 15 residues. V was pared by 6 bases and J by 4 bases, with 8 bases of the junction left unmatched. In germline, CDR1 is MNHEY, CDR2 SVGAGI.

This chain joins TRBV5-1 and TRBJ1-1; D is possibly TRBD1 (5 bases). The CDR3 runs 15 residues. The V end was cut by 4 bases, the J end by 5 bases, with 18 bases between. Germline assignment: CDR1 SGHRS and CDR2 YFSETQ. The DNA for the CDR3 is TGCGCCAGCAGCGAGAAGGCAGGGCTACGGACTGAAGCTTTCTTT. Residues: CASSEKAGLRTEAFF.

This clonotype was seen a few times. The chain employs TRBV10-3 and TRBJ2-2; 8 bases map to TRBD1. The germline V gene encodes CDR1 ENHRY and CDR2 SYGVKD. The length of the CDR3 is 17 residues. V trimming: 4 bases; J trimming: 0 bases; junction bases outside the gene matches: 7. Here the CDR3 DNA reads TGTGCCATCAGTGGACAGGGGCCTTACCCGAACACCGGGGAGCTGTTTTTT. It encodes CAISGQGPYPNTGELFF.

The CDR3: CSVGDSPNTEAFF. CDR3 DNA: TGCAGCGTTGGGGACAGCCCGAACACTGAAGCTTTCTTT. The genes are TRBV29-1 and TRBJ1-1; 7 nucleotides match TRBD1. The germline gives CDR1 SQVTM, CDR2 ANQGSEA. V lost 4 bases to trimming and J lost 1 base; unmatched junction nucleotides: 3. This CDR3 contains 13 residues.

V usage is TRBV24-1 and J usage is TRBJ1-5, with 7 positions matching TRBD1. CDR1 is KGHDR and CDR2 is SFDVKD in the germline V gene. The CDR3 loop spans 15 amino acids. Trimming removed 2 bases from V and 5 bases from J; junction bases left unmatched: 5. This CDR3 is CATSDSQGDDQPQHF. CDR3 nucleotides: TGTGCCACCAGTGATTCGCAGGGGGATGATCAGCCCCAGCATTTT.

This clonotype has a handful of counts. The V gene is TRBV4-2, the J gene TRBJ2-3; D may be TRBD1 or TRBD2 (6 bases each). The germline CDR1 and CDR2 sequences are LGHNA and YNFKEQ. This CDR3 comprises 17 residues. V was trimmed by 3 bases and J by 6 bases, leaving 22 bases between them. The DNA of the CDR3 is TGTGCCAGCAGCCACGGCACTGTTGGGGGGCCTTTGGATACGCAGTATTTT. Amino acid sequence: CASSHGTVGGPLDTQYF.

This clonotype came up many times. This chain joins TRBV12-3 or TRBV12-4 and TRBJ1-6; 7 bases fit TRBD1. J was trimmed by 9 bases and V by 3 bases; bases with no gene match: 8. CDR3 size: 15 residues. The DNA of the CDR3 is TGTGCCAGCAGTTTCCGACAGGGCGATAGTTCACCCCTCCACTTT. It encodes CASSFRQGDSSPLHF.

V usage is TRBV9 and J usage is TRBJ2-3, with D possibly TRBD2 on 6 matching bases. With 6 bases removed from V and 4 bases from J, the gap between germline ends came to 15 bases. The CDR3 extends over 14 amino acids. Germline V lookup: CDR1 SGDLS, CDR2 YYNGEE. CDR3 sequence reads: CASTLGSPSDTQYF. CDR3 sequence (DNA): TGTGCCAGCACCCTCGGGAGCCCTTCAGATACGCAGTATTTT. Looking up the rest from reference TRBV9 and TRBJ2-3 gives the full variable domain: DSGVTQTPKHLITATGQRVTLRCSPRSGDLSVYWYQQSLDQGLQFLIQYYNGEERAKGNILERFSAQQFPDLHSELNLSSLELGDSALYFCASTLGSPSDTQYFGPGTRLTVL.

The rearrangement links TRBV9 to TRBJ1-2; D gene unclear. Trimming stripped 0 bases from V and 8 bases from J, with 11 bases between. Germline CDR1 SGDLS, CDR2 YYNGEE. The CDR3 runs 13 residues. The CDR3 bases are TGTGCCAGCAGCGTAGATTTTGGAACGGGCTACACCTTC. This encodes CASSVDFGTGYTF.

This clonotype came up a few times. The chain uses TRBV4-1 and TRBJ1-6; D unclear. Germline assignment: CDR1 MGHRA and CDR2 YSYEKL. V dropped 0 bases and J dropped 6 bases, with 9 bases sitting between them. The CDR3 is 15 residues long. CDR3 sequence (DNA): TGCGCCAGCAGCCAAGAGCCGGGATTTAATTCACCCCTCCACTTT. Translating gives CASSQEPGFNSPLHF.

There are many counts of this clonotype. This chain joins TRBV5-1 and TRBJ2-1, with a possible D match to TRBD2 (5 bases). V lost 7 bases, J lost 6 bases, and 17 bases lay in between. Looked up from germline, CDR1 is SGHRS and CDR2 is YFSETQ. This CDR3 spans 14 amino acids. The CDR3: CASSDYRAINEQFF. The CDR3 DNA follows: TGCGCCAGCTCTGACTATCGGGCGATCAATGAGCAGTTCTTC.

This clonotype showed up just a few times. The chain has TRBV7-9 and TRBJ1-2; TRBD1 is a possible D gene (5 bases). Germline V gives CDR1 SEHNR, CDR2 FQNEAQ (reference sequence). V lost 5 bases, J lost 8 bases, and 18 bases lay in between. The CDR3 consists of 14 residues. The CDR3 is CASSPPVGGNGYTF. CDR3 nucleotide sequence: TGTGCCAGCAGCCCCCCGGTTGGGGGGAACGGCTACACCTTC.

The sample holds many counts of this clonotype. The chain links TRBV20-1 to TRBJ1-2; tentatively, D is TRBD1 (5 bases). V lost 2 bases and J 3 bases, leaving 10 bases between the germline ends. The CDR3 is made up of 13 amino acids. CDR1 is DFQATT and CDR2 is SNEGSKA in the germline V gene (reference sequence). CDR3 coding DNA: TGCAGTGCTAGATATCGGGGCTACTATGGCTACACCTTC. Its translation: CSARYRGYYGYTF.

The chain couples TRBV10-3 to TRBJ1-4; D not certain. Trimming left V 3 bases short and J 4 bases short, with 9 bases between. The CDR3 consists of 14 residues. Germline-derived CDR1 and CDR2 are ENHRY and SYGVKD. The CDR3, as DNA: TGTGCCATCAGTGACTGGCAGAGTAATGAAAAACTGTTTTTT. Translating it yields CAISDWQSNEKLFF.

This chain links TRBV11-1 with TRBJ2-1; 7 nucleotides agree with TRBD1. V lost 5 bases to trimming and J lost 7 bases; unmatched junction nucleotides: 8. There are 14 residues in the CDR3. Germline-derived CDR1 and CDR2 are SGHAT and FQDESV (reference sequence). This CDR3 reads CASSTYRGPNEQFF. CDR3 DNA: TGTGCCAGCAGCACTTACAGGGGTCCAAATGAGCAGTTCTTC.

This clonotype has a count of ten or more. The rearrangement uses TRBV5-1 and TRBJ2-7, with 8 bases fitting TRBD1. Per germline, CDR1 SGHRS and CDR2 YFSETQ. The CDR3 is 14 residues long. The V gene end was trimmed by 2 bases and the J gene end by 5 bases; junction bases not matched to a gene: 6. The CDR3, as DNA: TGCGCCAGCAGCTTCCTCCGGGACAGGAACGAGCAGTACGTC. Amino acids: CASSFLRDRNEQYV.

This clonotype was seen a handful of times. The chain links TRBV25-1 to TRBJ1-1, with D possibly TRBD1 on 5 matching bases. V was pared by 3 bases and J by 5 bases, with 10 bases between. Germline V CDR1 and CDR2: MGHDK, SYGVNS. There are 13 residues in the CDR3. The CDR3 DNA is TGTGCCAGCAGTGACGAGGGGTGGACTGAAGCTTTCTTT. This sequence encodes CASSDEGWTEAFF. Full variable domain (missing parts from reference TRBV25-1 and TRBJ1-1): EADIYQTPRYLVIGTGKKITLECSQTMGHDKMYWYQQDPGMELHLIHYSYGVNSTEKGDLSSESTVSRIRTEHFPLTLESARPSHTSQYLCASSDEGWTEAFFGQGTRLTVV.

The CDR3 region is CASSSRRTGGLNGYTF. CDR3 coding DNA: TGTGCCAGCAGTTCCCGGCGCACAGGGGGCCTTAATGGCTACACCTTC. The V call is TRBV6-5, the J call TRBJ1-2, with 9 bases aligning to TRBD1. Germline CDR1 and CDR2: MNHEY and SVGAGI. The CDR3 runs 16 residues. The ends lost 4 bases at V and 6 bases at J; junction bases unmatched: 12.

This chain uses TRBV4-3 with TRBJ2-2; 7 bases are shared with TRBD2. V dropped 3 bases and J dropped 1; count of bases not matched to a gene: 8. Germline assignment: CDR1 LGHNA and CDR2 YSLEER. There are 17 residues in the CDR3. CDR3 nucleotide sequence: TGCGCCAGCAGCCAGCCACCAAGCGGGGAGAACACCGGGGAGCTGTTTTTT. Translated: CASSQPPSGENTGELFF.

This clonotype was detected ten times or more. This chain links TRBV28 with TRBJ2-1; D remains unclear. This CDR3 is 10 amino acids long. V was clipped by 4 bases and J by 5 bases, with 0 bases between them. Germline-derived CDR1 and CDR2 are MDHEN and SYDVKM. The CDR3 loop reads CASSYNEQFF. The CDR3 DNA sequence: TGTGCCAGCAGTTACAATGAGCAGTTCTTC.

This clonotype was seen a handful of times. The CDR3 region has the DNA TGTGCCAGCAGCTTAAGGGTCGGAGAACTGTTTTTT. It specifies CASSLRVGELFF. The chain couples TRBV7-2 to TRBJ1-4; unclear D gene. Deletions cut 2 bases from V and 12 bases from J, with 10 bases between. There are 12 residues in the CDR3. Germline CDR1 SGHTA, CDR2 FQGNSA.